The 27 T cell receptor beta chains given below trace back to one sample, sequenced in a study of response to subunit inactivated influenza vaccine. TCRdb analysed the RT-PCR reads with MiXCR anew, one entry per CDR3 protein. The data show about 240,000 distinct CDR3 sequences, 10% to 15% seen once. The sequences come from non-naive T cells sorted from PBMCs, collected around two weeks before vaccination. Receptors originate from a man over 45 who received an inactivated influenza vaccine.

The chain recombines TRBV18 with TRBJ2-3, with 8 nucleotides matching TRBD1. The CDR3 is 14 residues long. CDR1 and CDR2 from the germline V gene are KGHSH and LQKENI. Germline trimming cut 2 bases from V and 6 bases from J; bases unmatched to any gene: 4. The CDR3: CASSPRGQEDTQYF. For the CDR3, the DNA is TGTGCCAGCTCACCAAGGGGACAGGAGGATACGCAGTATTTT.

V is TRBV5-1 and J is TRBJ1-1, with D tentatively TRBD1 (5 bases). Germline CDR1 SGHRS, CDR2 YFSETQ. This CDR3 comprises 13 residues. Trimming took off 2 bases at V and 5 bases at J, with 10 bases between the two ends. CDR3 in amino acids: CASSLYEGTEAFF. The CDR3 region has the DNA TGCGCCAGCAGCTTATACGAGGGGACTGAAGCTTTCTTT.

At least ten counts were recorded for this clonotype. The chain uses TRBV12-3 or TRBV12-4 and TRBJ2-3; tentatively, D is TRBD2 (5 bases). CDR3 size: 17 residues. The V gene lost 5 bases and the J gene lost 1 base, with 19 bases spanning the gap. The CDR3 reads CASSPRSVGRGTDTQYF. CDR3 nucleotide sequence: TGTGCCAGCAGTCCACGAAGCGTTGGGCGGGGCACAGATACGCAGTATTTT.

This clonotype has just a few counts. The chain recombines TRBV20-1 with TRBJ2-7; D remains ambiguous. V lost 3 bases to trimming and J lost 2 bases, with 11 bases between them. The CDR3 is 13 residues long. The V gene's germline CDR1 is DFQATT and CDR2 SNEGSKA (reference sequence). CDR3: CSASVLGPYEQYF. CDR3 sequence (DNA): TGCAGTGCTAGCGTCCTCGGCCCCTACGAGCAGTACTTC.

This clonotype was detected many times. J is TRBJ1-6 and V is TRBV3-1; D gene unclear. The germline V and J ends were trimmed by 0 bases and 0 bases, with 12 bases remaining between them. The CDR3 runs to 18 residues. Germline V CDR1 and CDR2: LGHDT, YNNKEL (reference sequence). The CDR3, as DNA: TGTGCCAGCAGCCAAGAAGGCAGGCGGAGCTCCTATAATTCACCCCTCCACTTT. Translated: CASSQEGRRSSYNSPLHF.

This clonotype appeared a few times. V is TRBV5-6 and J is TRBJ2-7; 8 positions match TRBD1. This CDR3 is 16 amino acids long. J gave up 4 bases and V 1 base, and 10 bases lay outside the gene matches. The germline CDR1 and CDR2 sequences are SGHDT and YYEEEE. In DNA form, the CDR3 reads TGTGCCAGCAGCTTGTGGTGGGGGCAGGGGGCTTACGAGCAGTACTTC. Encoded protein: CASSLWWGQGAYEQYF.

Ten or more counts support this clonotype. In DNA form, the CDR3 reads TGTGCCAGCAGCGATCGCCCGGGACTAGCGGGAAGAAAGTATGAGCAGTTCTTC. It translates to CASSDRPGLAGRKYEQFF. This chain joins TRBV9 and TRBJ2-1; 13 bases are a match to TRBD2. Germline CDR1 and CDR2: SGDLS and YYNGEE. V trimming: 3 bases; J trimming: 8 bases; junction bases outside the gene matches: 14. The CDR3 totals 18 residues. Full variable domain (remainder filled in from reference TRBV9 and TRBJ2-1): DSGVTQTPKHLITATGQRVTLRCSPRSGDLSVYWYQQSLDQGLQFLIQYYNGEERAKGNILERFSAQQFPDLHSELNLSSLELGDSALYFCASSDRPGLAGRKYEQFFGPGTRLTVL.

The gene calls are TRBV6-1 and TRBJ2-7, with D possibly being TRBD1 or TRBD2 (5 bases each). The CDR3 is 16 amino acids. Germline V gene sequence: CDR1 MNHNS, CDR2 SASEGT. The ends were cut back, 1 base at V and 0 bases at J, with 13 bases in the middle. CDR3 amino acids: CASSEGGINISYEQYF. CDR3 nucleotides: TGTGCCAGCAGTGAAGGGGGGATTAATATCTCCTACGAGCAGTACTTC.

This clonotype has more than one count but fewer than ten. The J gene is TRBJ2-1, the V gene TRBV7-2; TRBD1 matches at 8 bases. The germline V gene encodes CDR1 SGHTA and CDR2 FQGNSA. This CDR3 contains 13 residues. V shed 5 bases and J 8 bases; nucleotides not matched to a gene: 5. In nucleotides, the CDR3 is TGTGCCAGCAGCCCGCAGACAGGGGATGAGCAGTTCTTC. Its translation: CASSPQTGDEQFF. The full variable domain, its missing parts supplied by reference TRBV7-2 and TRBJ2-1, is GAGVSQSPSNKVTEKGKDVELRCDPISGHTALYWYRQSLGQGLEFLIYFQGNSAPDKSGLPSDRFSAERTGGSVSTLTIQRTQQEDSAVYLCASSPQTGDEQFFGPGTRLTVL.

This clonotype appeared a few times. The chain combines TRBV11-2 with TRBJ1-1, with D hard to call. CDR1 and CDR2 from the germline V gene are SGHAT and FQNNGV. The CDR3 spans 13 residues. Trimming removed 3 bases from V and 5 bases from J, with 10 bases in between. The CDR3 bases are TGTGCCAGCAGCTTTTCCACGGAAACTGAAGCTTTCTTT. It encodes CASSFSTETEAFF.

This clonotype was counted between two and nine times. The V gene is TRBV18, the J gene TRBJ1-5; D unclear. CDR1 is KGHSH and CDR2 is LQKENI in the germline V gene. The CDR3 extends over 17 amino acids. Trimming stripped 3 bases from V and 1 base from J, with 16 bases between. CDR3 loop: CASSPNQGLRSNQPQHF. In nucleotides, the CDR3 is TGTGCCAGCTCACCGAATCAAGGGTTACGGAGCAATCAGCCCCAGCATTTT.

The CDR3 reads CASSYPSGRSTQQYF. The CDR3 bases are TGTGCCAGCAGCTACCCTAGCGGGAGGAGTACGCAGCAGTACTTC. This chain links TRBV7-2 with TRBJ2-7; 11 bases agree with TRBD2. The CDR3 sequence is 15 residues long. The V and J ends lost 4 bases and 8 bases, in that order; junction bases with no gene match: 10. In germline, CDR1 is SGHTA, CDR2 FQGNSA.

The rearrangement uses TRBV7-9 and TRBJ1-2; a possible D gene is TRBD1 (6 bases). CDR1 SEHNR and CDR2 FQNEAQ come from the germline V gene (reference sequence). The CDR3 extends over 16 amino acids. Trimming removed 0 bases at V and 3 bases at J, with 14 bases between. DNA of the CDR3: TGTGCCAGCAGCTTAGCCGGACGGGCAGGGGACTATGGCTACACCTTC. Its protein product is CASSLAGRAGDYGYTF.

This clonotype was observed a few times. This rearrangement joins TRBV6-6 to TRBJ1-1; TRBD1 might be the D (5 bases). The germline V gene has CDR1 MNHNY and CDR2 SVGAGI (reference sequence). The CDR3 is 13 residues long. The germline V and J ends were trimmed by 7 bases and 6 bases, with 15 bases remaining between them. The DNA of the CDR3 is TGTGCCAGCACCCTACCGGGGGGAGCTGAAGCTTTCTTT. Translated: CASTLPGGAEAFF.

The chain has TRBV6-2 or TRBV6-3 and TRBJ2-7; 7 bases align to TRBD1. CDR1 MNHEY and CDR2 SVGEGT come from the germline V gene. V lost 0 bases to trimming and J lost 2 bases; unmatched junction nucleotides: 7. This CDR3 is built from 16 residues. DNA for the CDR3: TGTGCCAGCAGTTACTCGAAGGCGCAGGGGGCCTACGAGCAGTACTTC. It codes for CASSYSKAQGAYEQYF.

This clonotype was detected a few times. The V call is TRBV7-9, the J call TRBJ1-6; D gene uncertain. Trimming left V 8 bases short and J 14 bases short, with 16 bases between. Germline V gene sequence: CDR1 SEHNR, CDR2 FQNEAQ (reference sequence). CDR3 length: 12 residues. CDR3 nucleotide sequence: TGTGCCAGCCCCGGTCCCGAAGGCACCCTCCACTTT. This gives the protein CASPGPEGTLHF.

This clonotype was found a few times. The J gene is TRBJ1-2, the V gene TRBV9, with D perhaps matching TRBD1 (5 bases). Trimming removed 2 bases at V and 4 bases at J, with 15 bases between. The germline gives CDR1 SGDLS, CDR2 YYNGEE. The CDR3 runs 15 residues. For the CDR3, the DNA is TGTGCCAGCAGCGTCATTTCAGACAGCCTCTATGGCTACACCTTC. Its translation is CASSVISDSLYGYTF.

This clonotype has just a few counts. The J gene is TRBJ1-1, the V gene TRBV28, with a weak D call TRBD1 (5 bases). CDR3 size: 14 residues. V gave up 4 bases and J gave up 4 bases, with 13 bases separating them. Germline V gene data show CDR1 as MDHEN and CDR2 as SYDVKM. DNA of the CDR3: TGTGCCAGCAGTTCCACCGGGGGGAGCACTGAAGCTTTCTTT. It is translated as CASSSTGGSTEAFF.

This chain links TRBV12-3 or TRBV12-4 with TRBJ1-3; the D is unclear. The V end was cut by 6 bases, the J end by 4 bases, with 16 bases between. CDR3 length: 15 residues. The CDR3 bases are TGTGCCAGCAGCTCCTTGGTAGGGCGCGGAAACACCATATATTTT. Translating gives CASSSLVGRGNTIYF.

This clonotype was picked up a small number of times. This chain uses TRBV5-1 with TRBJ1-1; tentatively, D is TRBD1 (5 bases). Trimming removed 2 bases from V and 9 bases from J, with 14 bases in between. The CDR3 extends over 13 amino acids. The germline CDR1 and CDR2 sequences are SGHRS and YFSETQ. The CDR3 nucleotides read TGCGCCAGCAGCTTTAAGGGCAGGGAGCAAGCTTTCTTT. The encoded protein is CASSFKGREQAFF.

The chain links TRBV5-1 to TRBJ2-1, with D perhaps matching TRBD2 (6 bases). Per germline, CDR1 SGHRS and CDR2 YFSETQ. This CDR3 contains 14 residues. With 4 bases removed from V and 9 bases from J, the gap between germline ends came to 17 bases. The CDR3 DNA is TGCGCCAGCAGCGAAGCGGGCCCTCGGCGTGAGCAGTTCTTC. It encodes CASSEAGPRREQFF. Together with reference TRBV5-1 and TRBJ2-1, the CDR3 gives the full variable domain: KAGVTQTPRYLIKTRGQQVTLSCSPISGHRSVSWYQQTPGQGLQFLFEYFSETQRNKGNFPGRFSGRQFSNSRSEMNVSTLELGDSALYLCASSEAGPRREQFFGPGTRLTVL.

This clonotype was seen a handful of times. The V call is TRBV24-1, the J call TRBJ2-1; 8 bases are shared with TRBD1. Trimming removed 7 bases from V and 11 bases from J; junction bases left unmatched: 6. Germline lookup yields CDR1 KGHDR and CDR2 SFDVKD. The CDR3 contains 12 residues. The CDR3 here is CATRDTGGQQFF. The CDR3 coding sequence is TGTGCCACCAGAGACACAGGGGGGCAGCAGTTCTTC.

The chain has TRBV5-8 and TRBJ2-3; D gene ambiguous. V was trimmed by 4 bases and J by 7 bases, leaving 10 bases between them. Germline assignment: CDR1 SGHTS and CDR2 YDEGEE. This CDR3 is built from 12 residues. Here the CDR3 DNA reads TGTGCCAGCAGCCCGACGGTAAATACGCAGTATTTT. It yields the protein CASSPTVNTQYF.

A few counts support this clonotype. The chain uses TRBV20-1 and TRBJ1-5, with D maybe TRBD1 (5 bases). The V end was cut by 7 bases, the J end by 4 bases, with 23 bases between. This CDR3 spans 16 amino acids. Germline V lookup: CDR1 DFQATT, CDR2 SNEGSKA (reference sequence). CDR3 DNA: TGCAGTGTGTCAGAGAGTAACAGGATGCAAAATCAGCCCCAGCATTTT. Translation: CSVSESNRMQNQPQHF.

In its sample, this clonotype was seen a few times. The rearrangement links TRBV4-2 to TRBJ2-2, with TRBD2 matching over 13 bases. V lost 0 bases to trimming and J lost 7 bases; unmatched junction nucleotides: 5. CDR1 and CDR2 from the germline V gene are LGHNA and YNFKEQ. The CDR3 covers 17 residues. For the CDR3, the DNA is TGTGCCAGCAGCCAAGAAGGGACTAGCGGGATAGGCGGGGAGCTGTTTTTT. Residues: CASSQEGTSGIGGELFF.

The sample holds a few counts of this clonotype. The chain carries TRBV5-4 and TRBJ2-1; 7 bases line up with TRBD2. The CDR3 runs to 15 residues. Germline CDR1 and CDR2: SGHNT and YYREEE (reference sequence). Trimming removed 2 bases from V and 5 bases from J; junction bases left unmatched: 7. In nucleotides, the CDR3 is TGTGCCAGCAGCTTTGGGGGGGGATACAACAATGAGCAGTTCTTC. This encodes CASSFGGGYNNEQFF.

This clonotype has at least ten counts. The CDR3 loop reads CASSAEGGTSGNTIYF. The CDR3, as DNA: TGTGCCAGCAGTGCCGAGGGGGGAACTTCTGGAAACACCATATATTTT. The chain is built from TRBV25-1 and TRBJ1-3; possible D gene TRBD1, 6 bases. Looked up from germline, CDR1 is MGHDK and CDR2 is SYGVNS. V lost 4 bases and J lost 1, with 14 bases in between. The CDR3 length is 16 residues.